This T cell receptor (beta chain) came from a study of CD8 T cells in ankylosing spondylitis. Study-level points and caveats: About 8 highly homologous variants made up a TCR beta motif that seemed to typify ankylosing spondylitis blood.

MiXCR, applied by TCRdb to the 5' RACE reads, yields one record per CDR3 protein. The table lists fewer than 750,000 distinct CDR3 sequences, roughly 19% of them singletons. The germline V gene encodes CDR1 SNHLY and CDR2 FYNNEI. The CDR3 spans 16 residues. V lost 4 bases and J 4 bases, leaving 19 bases between the germline ends. Details on this clonotype: Its specificity is unknown.

The clonotype comes from a male donor with ankylosing spondylitis. The rearrangement links TRBV2 to TRBJ2-5, with D perhaps given as TRBD1 or TRBD2 (5 bases each). The specimen sequenced was blood, either unsorted or a sorted T cell fraction (not recorded which). CDR3 in DNA: TGTGCCAGCAGTGCGTTTAGGGGCCCCGGAGGAGAGACCCAGTACTTC. Translated, it gives CASSAFRGPGGETQYF.